This T cell receptor (beta chain) was captured by sequencing in a study of blood T cell repertoires in COVID-19. Turning to the study itself: The study drew acute and convalescent COVID-19 samples from the United States, Italy and Spain. From T cells, B-cell-depleted T cells, or PBMCs came the material, which was cDNA or gDNA.

The CDR3 is 15 amino acids. Trimming stripped 5 bases from V and 8 bases from J, with 19 bases between. In germline, CDR1 is SGHAT, CDR2 FQNNGV. Original handling: Amplification with reference gene primers provided the estimates of nucleated cell counts. Repertoires were generated with immunoSEQ multiplex PCR, while TCRdb's copy carries only in-frame clones and drops some. V, J and clone size reflect that table, while D and trimming were determined from the DNA. The table includes some 460,000 clones, approximately 90% detected once. This clone was counted between two and nine times. Sequencing input: peripheral blood. This TCR was recovered from a woman in her 30s with acute or convalescent COVID-19. The chain couples TRBV11-2 to TRBJ2-1; D uncertain. The CDR3 nucleotides are TGTGCCAGCAGCGCCCCCATCCTATTGTACGATGAGCAGTTCTTC. It is translated as CASSAPILLYDEQFF.